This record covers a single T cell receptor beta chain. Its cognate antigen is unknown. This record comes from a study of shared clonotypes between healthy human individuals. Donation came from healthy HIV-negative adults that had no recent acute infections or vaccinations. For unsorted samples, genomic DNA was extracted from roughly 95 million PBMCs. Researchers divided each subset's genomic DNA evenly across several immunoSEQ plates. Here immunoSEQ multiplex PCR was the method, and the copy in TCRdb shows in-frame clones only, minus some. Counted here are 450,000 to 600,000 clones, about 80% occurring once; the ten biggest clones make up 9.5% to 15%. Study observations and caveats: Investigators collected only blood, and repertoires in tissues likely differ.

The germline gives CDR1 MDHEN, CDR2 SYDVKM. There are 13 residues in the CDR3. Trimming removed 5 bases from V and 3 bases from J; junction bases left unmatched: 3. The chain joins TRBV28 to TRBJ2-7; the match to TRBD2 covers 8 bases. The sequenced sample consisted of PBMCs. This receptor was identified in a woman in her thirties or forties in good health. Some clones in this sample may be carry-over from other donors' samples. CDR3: CASSPSGFYEQYF. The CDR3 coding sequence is TGTGCCAGCAGTCCTAGCGGGTTCTACGAGCAGTACTTC.